The rows below give T cell receptor beta chains drawn from one sample of a study of beta chain features in type 1 diabetes. The method was immunoSEQ multiplex PCR; TCRdb's version includes in-frame clones alone and lacks a portion of them. The sample records about 740,000 clones, 13% being singletons. The sequenced material came from naive CD4+ T cells from blood. The origin of the receptors is a man between 18 and 35 years old with type 1 diabetes. Both conserved end residues are part of each CDR3. A D gene is named only where the DNA matches it firmly. The size field is filled for only some rows; it gives once, few, many or a size class.

abundance | j_gene | v_gene | d_gene | CDR3nt | CDR3aa
NA | TRBJ2-1 | TRBV9 | TRBD2 | TGTGCCAGCAGCGTAGCTTGGGCTAGCGGGGGGGTTTACAATGAGCAGTTCTTC | CASSVAWASGGVYNEQFF
NA | TRBJ1-6 | TRBV29-1 | NA | TGCAGCGTAGGGTCCGGGGATAATTCACCCCTCCACTTT | CSVGSGDNSPLHF
few | TRBJ2-2 | TRBV10-3 | NA | TGTGCCATCAGTGGACAGGACATGAACACCGGGGAGCTGTTTTTT | CAISGQDMNTGELFF
few | TRBJ1-2 | TRBV5-1 | TRBD1 | TGCGCCAGCAGCTTTGGGGACAGTGGTGGCTACACCTTC | CASSFGDSGGYTF
NA | TRBJ1-1 | TRBV5-1 | NA | TGCGCCAGCAGCGGGGACCCGAACACTGAAGCTTTCTTT | CASSGDPNTEAFF
NA | TRBJ2-3 | TRBV27 | TRBD1 | TGTGCCAGCAGTGCCCCGGACAGGGGCACAGATACGCAGTATTTT | CASSAPDRGTDTQYF
few | TRBJ2-5 | TRBV2 | NA | TGTGCCAGCACTTTGAATGAGAACCAAGAGACCCAGTACTTC | CASTLNENQETQYF
NA | TRBJ1-1 | TRBV11-1 | TRBD1 | TGTGCCAGCAGCTCGGGACAGGGACCCCCTGAAGCTTTCTTT | CASSSGQGPPEAFF
few | TRBJ2-7 | TRBV10-3 | TRBD1 | TGTGCCATCAGTGAAAGGGGACAGGGGGAGCAGTACTTC | CAISERGQGEQYF
few | TRBJ2-1 | TRBV6-1 | NA | TGTGCCAGCAGTGAAGGGGACCGTCAGTTCTTC | CASSEGDRQFF
few | TRBJ2-1 | TRBV10-3 | TRBD2 | TGTGCCATCACGCCGTCACTAGCGGGGGGCGCCTACAATGAGCAGTTCTTC | CAITPSLAGGAYNEQFF
NA | TRBJ2-1 | TRBV30 | NA | TGTGCCTGGAGTGTCGGGTCCCAGAACCTATATGAGCAGTTCTTC | CAWSVGSQNLYEQFF
few | TRBJ1-4 | TRBV9 | NA | TGTGCCAGCAGCATCCAAGGGGCCCCCTCTGAAAAACTGTTTTTT | CASSIQGAPSEKLFF
NA | TRBJ1-1 | TRBV5-6 | NA | TGTGCCAGCAGCTTCACGATTTACACTGAAGCTTTCTTT | CASSFTIYTEAFF
few | TRBJ1-2 | TRBV30 | TRBD1 | TGTGCCTGGAGTAAGGGGACGGACAGGGTCTATGGCTACACCTTC | CAWSKGTDRVYGYTF
NA | TRBJ1-1 | TRBV5-1 | TRBD1 | TGCGCCAGCAGCTCCGACAGGGTGCCCACTGAAGCTTTCTTT | CASSSDRVPTEAFF
few | TRBJ1-2 | TRBV30 | NA | TGTGCCTGGAGACTAGGGGGTGCGGATGGCTACACCTTC | CAWRLGGADGYTF
few | TRBJ2-1 | TRBV6-4 | TRBD1 | TGTGCCAGCAGCAGGACAGGGCGGGACAATGAGCAGTTCTTC | CASSRTGRDNEQFF
NA | TRBJ1-4 | TRBV9 | TRBD1 | TGTGCCAGCAGCGTAGGTGGGACAGGGTACGGAAAACTGTTTTTT | CASSVGGTGYGKLFF
NA | TRBJ1-1 | TRBV5-6 | TRBD1 | TGTGCCAGCAGCTGGGGACAGGGGGCGGGCGCTGAAGCTTTCTTT | CASSWGQGAGAEAFF
NA | TRBJ1-5 | TRBV30 | NA | TGTGCCTGGAGTATAGGGGCGGATCAGCCCCAGCATTTT | CAWSIGADQPQHF
NA | TRBJ1-1 | TRBV10-2 | NA | TGCGCCAGCAGTGGGACGGATAAGACTGAAGCTTTCTTT | CASSGTDKTEAFF
NA | TRBJ2-7 | TRBV27 | NA | TGTGCCAGCAGTTTTTCCAGAGTCAGGGGAACCTACGAGCAGTACTTC | CASSFSRVRGTYEQYF